The sequence of this T cell receptor (beta chain) was determined in a study of shared clonotypes between healthy human individuals. Study findings and constraints: Measured sharing among donors was expected to vary with sequencing depth.

The CDR3 contains 13 residues. Per germline, CDR1 MNHEY and CDR2 SMNVEV (reference sequence). The V gene end was trimmed by 4 bases and the J gene end by 11 bases; junction bases not matched to a gene: 6. Produced via immunoSEQ multiplex PCR; TCRdb's table is partial and in-frame only. The sample contains approximately 2.1 million clones, approximately 95% of which appear only once. This clone was observed a few times. Its specificity is not known. The clonotype originates from a young man in good health. Some clones in this sample may be carry-over from other donors' samples. The rearrangement uses TRBV27 and TRBJ1-5; 9 bases are a match to TRBD1. Sequencing was carried out using naive CD4+ T cells from PBMCs. The subset was: CD45RA+ positively selected. The CDR3 region is CASSYAGTGTQHF. For the CDR3, the DNA is TGTGCCAGCAGTTACGCCGGGACAGGGACCCAGCATTTT.